Shown below are 10 T cell receptor beta chains from a single sample sequenced in a study of identifying expanded T cells in peripheral blood. Clones were sequenced by immunoSEQ multiplex PCR, and TCRdb holds only the in-frame ones, with some missing. This sample has 85,000 to 100,000 clones, with around 88% found just once. Sequenced material: blood. The source of these receptors is a person aged 18-70 years in good health.

The chain carries TRBV2 and TRBJ1-4; tentatively, D is TRBD1 (5 bases). This CDR3 has 15 residues. V lost 4 bases and J lost 1, with 10 bases in between. Germline V gene lookup returns CDR1 SNHLY and CDR2 FYNNEI. Here the CDR3 reads CASSAMGGTNEKLFF. The CDR3 DNA sequence: TGTGCCAGCAGTGCCATGGGGGGAACTAATGAAAAACTGTTTTTT.

The rearrangement uses TRBV4-1 and TRBJ2-6; 7 bases fit TRBD1. The CDR3 consists of 18 residues. Trimming cost V 1 base and J 2 bases; bases outside gene matches: 8. The germline V gene encodes CDR1 MGHRA and CDR2 YSYEKL. This CDR3 is CASSQGLRGLTGANVLTF. The DNA of the CDR3 is TGCGCCAGCAGCCAAGGTCTTAGGGGGCTGACTGGGGCCAACGTCCTGACTTTC.

This chain connects TRBV30 to TRBJ1-1, with D possibly matching TRBD1 (5 bases). V was trimmed by 4 bases and J by 1 base, leaving 13 bases between them. CDR3 size: 14 residues. Germline V gene lookup returns CDR1 GTSNPN and CDR2 SVGIG (reference sequence). This CDR3 is CAWKWGRQNTEAFF. DNA of the CDR3: TGTGCCTGGAAATGGGGCAGGCAGAACACTGAAGCTTTCTTT.

This clone was counted only a few times. V usage is TRBV6-4 and J usage is TRBJ2-1; D remains unclear. V was clipped by 3 bases and J by 0 bases, with 9 bases between them. Per germline, CDR1 MRHNA and CDR2 SNTAGT. The CDR3 spans 15 residues. CDR3 protein: CASSETVDSYNEQFF. The CDR3 nucleotides are TGTGCCAGCAGTGAAACGGTTGACTCCTACAATGAGCAGTTCTTC.

The rearrangement uses TRBV11-2 and TRBJ1-6, with D unclear. The V gene lost 1 base and the J gene lost 0 bases, with 7 bases spanning the gap. The CDR3 loop spans 16 amino acids. Germline V gene lookup returns CDR1 SGHAT and CDR2 FQNNGV. The CDR3 sequence is CASSLVSSSYNSPLHF. CDR3 sequence (DNA): TGTGCCAGCAGCTTAGTGTCGAGCTCCTATAATTCACCCCTCCACTTT. The full variable domain, in which reference TRBV11-2 and TRBJ1-6 provide the parts outside the CDR3, is EAGVAQSPRYKIIEKRQSVAFWCNPISGHATLYWYQQILGQGPKLLIQFQNNGVVDDSQLPKDRFSAERLKGVDSTLKIQPAKLEDSAVYLCASSLVSSSYNSPLHFGNGTRLTVT.

The chain joins TRBV4-1 to TRBJ1-3; no firm D call. The CDR3 consists of 15 residues. Germline CDR1 reads MGHRA; CDR2 reads YSYEKL. Deletions cut 4 bases from V and 6 bases from J, with 16 bases between. This CDR3 is CASSLLHSPVNTIYF. The CDR3 DNA reads as TGCGCCAGCAGCCTGTTACACAGCCCCGTAAACACCATATATTTT.

The chain combines TRBV4-1 with TRBJ2-7; D gene uncertain. The CDR3 spans 12 residues. CDR1 is MGHRA and CDR2 is YSYEKL in the germline V gene. V lost 2 bases, J lost 7 bases, and 9 bases lay in between. This chain's CDR3 is CASSQPLGEQYF. DNA of the CDR3: TGCGCCAGCAGCCAACCTCTGGGGGAGCAGTACTTC.

The chain recombines TRBV19 with TRBJ2-1; TRBD2 aligns across 7 bases. With 2 bases clipped from V and 7 bases from J, the junction kept 8 bases outside the gene matches. The CDR3 loop spans 15 amino acids. CDR1 and CDR2 (germline): LNHDA, SQIVND (reference sequence). CDR3 nucleotides: TGTGCCAGTAGTATACTGACGGGAGGAGGTAATGAGCAGTTCTTC. Its translation: CASSILTGGGNEQFF.

J is TRBJ1-1 and V is TRBV7-9, with a possible D match to TRBD1 (6 bases). The germline V gene encodes CDR1 SEHNR and CDR2 FQNEAQ (reference sequence). The CDR3 has 12 residues. Trimming took 2 bases from V and 11 from J, leaving 12 bases between them. The CDR3 loop is CASSLLGAGAFF. CDR3 in DNA: TGTGCCAGCAGCTTACTGGGGGCGGGGGCTTTCTTT.

The chain uses TRBV4-1 and TRBJ2-5; D not resolved. The germline V gene encodes CDR1 MGHRA and CDR2 YSYEKL. Trimming took 2 bases from V and 2 from J, leaving 6 bases between them. This CDR3 contains 13 residues. This chain's CDR3 is CASSQIQQETQYF. DNA for the CDR3: TGCGCCAGCAGCCAAATCCAACAAGAGACCCAGTACTTC.